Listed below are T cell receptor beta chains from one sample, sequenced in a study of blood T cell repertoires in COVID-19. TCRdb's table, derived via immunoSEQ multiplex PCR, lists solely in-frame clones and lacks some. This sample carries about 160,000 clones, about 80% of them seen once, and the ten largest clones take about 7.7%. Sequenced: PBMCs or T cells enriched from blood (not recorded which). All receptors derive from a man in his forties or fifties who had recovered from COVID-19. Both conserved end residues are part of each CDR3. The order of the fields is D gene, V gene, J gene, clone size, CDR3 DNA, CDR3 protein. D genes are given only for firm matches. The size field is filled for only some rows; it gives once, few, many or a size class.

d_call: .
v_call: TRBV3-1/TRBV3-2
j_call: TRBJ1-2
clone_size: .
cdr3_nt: TGTGCCAGCAGCCAAGAGGGACACAGGTACCTCTATGGCTACACCTTC
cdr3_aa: CASSQEGHRYLYGYTF

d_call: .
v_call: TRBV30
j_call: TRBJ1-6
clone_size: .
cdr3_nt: TGTGCCTTGAGGGCCAACAGGGAGAATTCACCCCTCCACTTT
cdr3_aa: CALRANRENSPLHF

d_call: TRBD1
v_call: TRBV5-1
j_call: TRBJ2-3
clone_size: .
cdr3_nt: TGCGCCAGCAGTTCCGGACAGGTTGACACAGATACGCAGTATTTT
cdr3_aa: CASSSGQVDTDTQYF

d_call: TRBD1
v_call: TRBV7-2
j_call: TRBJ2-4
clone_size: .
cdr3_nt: TGTGCCAGCAGCTCCTACAGGGGGAAGAAAAACATTCAGTACTTC
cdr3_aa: CASSSYRGKKNIQYF

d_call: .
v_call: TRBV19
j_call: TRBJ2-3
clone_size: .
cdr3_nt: TGTGCCAGTAGCCTAGGGGGGGGGCAAGATACGCAGTATTTT
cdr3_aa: CASSLGGGQDTQYF

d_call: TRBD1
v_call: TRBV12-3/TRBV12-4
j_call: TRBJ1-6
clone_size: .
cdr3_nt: TGTGCCAGCAGCCGACAGGGGCAGTCACCCCTCCACTTT
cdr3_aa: CASSRQGQSPLHF

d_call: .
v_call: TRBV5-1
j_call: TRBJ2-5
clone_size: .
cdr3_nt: TGCGCCAGTAGACCTCCGGGTCTCCAAGAGACCCAGTACTTC
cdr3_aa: CASRPPGLQETQYF

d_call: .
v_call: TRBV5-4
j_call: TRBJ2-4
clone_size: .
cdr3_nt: TGTGCCAGCAGCTTACCACAGACCCCTGCCACTCAGTACTTC
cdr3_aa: CASSLPQTPATQYF

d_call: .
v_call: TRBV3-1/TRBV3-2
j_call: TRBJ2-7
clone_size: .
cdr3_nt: TGTGCCAGCAGCCTCCCCGCAGGAAAATCCTACGAGCAGTACTTC
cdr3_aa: CASSLPAGKSYEQYF

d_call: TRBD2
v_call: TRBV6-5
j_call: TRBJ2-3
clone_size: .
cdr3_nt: TGTGCCAGCAGCCGCGGGGGGCCCATCACAGATACGCAGTATTTT
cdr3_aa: CASSRGGPITDTQYF

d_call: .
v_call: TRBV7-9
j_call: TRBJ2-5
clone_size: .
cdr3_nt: TGTGCCAGCAGCTTAGCAACTAGCCAAGAGACCCAGTACTTC
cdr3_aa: CASSLATSQETQYF

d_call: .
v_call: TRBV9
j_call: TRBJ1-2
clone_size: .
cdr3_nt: TGTGCCAGCAGCCCTAGAGTAGAGAACTATGGCTACACCTTC
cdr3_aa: CASSPRVENYGYTF

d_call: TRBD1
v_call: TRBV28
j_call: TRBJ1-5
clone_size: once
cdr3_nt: TGTGCCAGCAGGAAGGGACAGGGGGCGCCCCGCCGGCAGCCCCAGCATTTT
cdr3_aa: CASRKGQGAPRRQPQHF

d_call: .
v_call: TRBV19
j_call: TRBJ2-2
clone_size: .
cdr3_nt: TGTGCCAGTAGTCCTCTCGGCGGCCTCATCACCGGGGAGCTGTTTTTT
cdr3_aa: CASSPLGGLITGELFF

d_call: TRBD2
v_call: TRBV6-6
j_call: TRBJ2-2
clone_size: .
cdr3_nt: TGTGCCAGCAGTCACGGGACTAGCGGGGGTAGCACCGGGGAGCTGTTTTTT
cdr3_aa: CASSHGTSGGSTGELFF

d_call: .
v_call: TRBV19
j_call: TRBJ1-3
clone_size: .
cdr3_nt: TGTGCCACCCCGGCCCCAGGGTCCGGAAACACCATATATTTT
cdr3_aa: CATPAPGSGNTIYF

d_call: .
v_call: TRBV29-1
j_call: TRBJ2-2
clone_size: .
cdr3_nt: TGCAGCGTCCTCACTAGGACAGAGAACACCGGGGAGCTGTTTTTT
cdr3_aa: CSVLTRTENTGELFF

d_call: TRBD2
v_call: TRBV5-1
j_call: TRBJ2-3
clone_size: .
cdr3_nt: TGCGCCAGTCACACTAGCGGGTCGGGGGATACGCAGTATTTT
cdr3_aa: CASHTSGSGDTQYF

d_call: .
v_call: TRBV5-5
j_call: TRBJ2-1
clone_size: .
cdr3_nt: TGTGCCAGCAGCTTGGTCTCTTTGGGACATCTTATCGGCAATGAGCAGTTCTTC
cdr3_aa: CASSLVSLGHLIGNEQFF

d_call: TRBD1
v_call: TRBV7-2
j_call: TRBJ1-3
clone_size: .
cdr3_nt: TGTGCCAGCATCCGACAGGGGGCTTTTTCTGGAAACACCATATATTTT
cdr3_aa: CASIRQGAFSGNTIYF

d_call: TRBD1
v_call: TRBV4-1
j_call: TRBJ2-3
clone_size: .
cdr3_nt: TGCGCCAGCAGCTTCTACTGGGGGACAGGGAACACAGATACGCAGTATTTT
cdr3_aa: CASSFYWGTGNTDTQYF

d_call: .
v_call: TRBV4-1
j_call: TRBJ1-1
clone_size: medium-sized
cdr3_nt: TGCGCCAGCAGCGAAGGGGGGGGCGTTTGGGCGAACACTGAAGCTTTCTTT
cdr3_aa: CASSEGGGVWANTEAFF

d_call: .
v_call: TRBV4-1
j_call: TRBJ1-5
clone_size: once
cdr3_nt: TGCGCCAGCAGCCCCTCGGAACAGTCGCCGCCCCAGCATTTT
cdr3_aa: CASSPSEQSPPQHF

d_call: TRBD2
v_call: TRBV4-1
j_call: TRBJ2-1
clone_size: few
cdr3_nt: TGCGCCAGCAGCCAGAGGACTAGCGGGGGCTACAATGAGCAGTTCTTC
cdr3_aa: CASSQRTSGGYNEQFF

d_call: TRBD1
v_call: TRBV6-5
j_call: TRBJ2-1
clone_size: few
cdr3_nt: TGTGCCAGCAGCCGGGACAGGGGGTCCAATGAGCAGTTCTTC
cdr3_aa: CASSRDRGSNEQFF

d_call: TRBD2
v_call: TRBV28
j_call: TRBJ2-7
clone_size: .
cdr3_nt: TGTGCCAGCACCCGGGGAGGGGTGCGACTCCACGAGCAGTACTTC
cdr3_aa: CASTRGGVRLHEQYF

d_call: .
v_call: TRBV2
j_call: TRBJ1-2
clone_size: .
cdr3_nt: TGTGCCAGCAGGACAGACGGCGATGGCTACACCTTC
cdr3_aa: CASRTDGDGYTF

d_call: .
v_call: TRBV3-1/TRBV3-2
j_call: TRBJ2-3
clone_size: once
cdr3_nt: TGTGCCAGCAGCAAAAACGTAGCTAGCCGAAGCACAGATACGCAGTATTTT
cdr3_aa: CASSKNVASRSTDTQYF

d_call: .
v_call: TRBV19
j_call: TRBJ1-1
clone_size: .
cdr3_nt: TGTGCCAGTAGCAGACAGAACACTGAAGCTTTCTTT
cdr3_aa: CASSRQNTEAFF

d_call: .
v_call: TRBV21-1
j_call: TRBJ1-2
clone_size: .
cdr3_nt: TGTGCCAGCAGCACCTGGGGACAACTACGTACAGACTATGGCTACACCTTC
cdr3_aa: CASSTWGQLRTDYGYTF

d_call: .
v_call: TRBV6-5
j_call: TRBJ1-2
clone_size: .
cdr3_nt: TGTGCCAGCAGCCGGGACACCTTTGAGGGCTACACCTTC
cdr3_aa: CASSRDTFEGYTF

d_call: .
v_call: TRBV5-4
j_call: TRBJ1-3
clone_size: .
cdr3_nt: TGTGCCAGCAGCTTGGGGCAGGCCTCTGGAAACACCATATATTTT
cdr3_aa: CASSLGQASGNTIYF

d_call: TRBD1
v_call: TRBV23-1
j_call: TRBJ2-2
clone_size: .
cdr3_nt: TGCGCCAGCAGTCAATCGTTCGGCGAACAGGGGCCCGGGGAGCTGTTTTTT
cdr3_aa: CASSQSFGEQGPGELFF

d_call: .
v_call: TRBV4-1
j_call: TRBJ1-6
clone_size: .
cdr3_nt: TGCGCCAGCAGCCAAGTATTAGGAACCTTGGGCTCACCCCTCCACTTT
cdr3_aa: CASSQVLGTLGSPLHF

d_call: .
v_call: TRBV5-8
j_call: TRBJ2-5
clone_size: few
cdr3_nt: TGTGCCAGCAGCTTGGTTAGGGGCCGCTCCAAAGAGACCCAGTACTTC
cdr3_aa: CASSLVRGRSKETQYF

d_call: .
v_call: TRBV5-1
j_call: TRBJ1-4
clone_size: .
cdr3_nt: TGCGCCAGCAGCTTGGAGCAGGGGAGGGAACTCTTCTCCAAAGGTCCCGGTTTT
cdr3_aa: CASSLEQGRELFSKGPGF

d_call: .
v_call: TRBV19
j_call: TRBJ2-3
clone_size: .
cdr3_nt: TGTGCCAGTAGTATGGGTCAGGGGATAGATACGCAGTATTTT
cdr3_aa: CASSMGQGIDTQYF

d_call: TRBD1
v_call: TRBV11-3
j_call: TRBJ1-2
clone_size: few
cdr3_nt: TGTGCCAGCAGCTTATCCTCCGGGACAGGGGGCGAAGGGGCCACCTTC
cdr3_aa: CASSLSSGTGGEGATF

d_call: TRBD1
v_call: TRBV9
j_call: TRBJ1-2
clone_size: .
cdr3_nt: TGTGCCAGCAGCGTTGTGTCGGGAGGGGGCGATGGCTACACCTTC
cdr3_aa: CASSVVSGGGDGYTF

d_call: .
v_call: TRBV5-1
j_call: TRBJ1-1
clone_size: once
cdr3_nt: TGCGCCAGCAGCTTACGGGGGAGCGGCACTGAAGCTTTCTTT
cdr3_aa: CASSLRGSGTEAFF

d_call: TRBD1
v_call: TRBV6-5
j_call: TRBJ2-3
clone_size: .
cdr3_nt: TGTGCCGGGCACGCGGTAGGGGGCGGCGCAGATACGCAGTATTTT
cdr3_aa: CAGHAVGGGADTQYF

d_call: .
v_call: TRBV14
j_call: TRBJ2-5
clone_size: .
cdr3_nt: TGTGCCAGCAGCCATTGGAGTGGGGAGACCCAGTACTTC
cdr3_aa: CASSHWSGETQYF

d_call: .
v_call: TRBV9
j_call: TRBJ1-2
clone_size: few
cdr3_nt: TGTGCCAGCACGCCCGGGAGGGTCGGGCGCTATGGCTACACCTTC
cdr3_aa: CASTPGRVGRYGYTF

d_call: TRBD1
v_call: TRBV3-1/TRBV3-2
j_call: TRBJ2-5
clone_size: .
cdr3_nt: TGTGCCAGCAGCCAACCGGACAGGGGGCGGAGGGAGACCCAGTACTTC
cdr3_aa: CASSQPDRGRRETQYF

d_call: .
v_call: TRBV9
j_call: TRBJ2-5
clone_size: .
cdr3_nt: TGTGCCAGCAGCCCCAGACTAGAGTCGCGAGAGACCCAGTACTTC
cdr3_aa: CASSPRLESRETQYF

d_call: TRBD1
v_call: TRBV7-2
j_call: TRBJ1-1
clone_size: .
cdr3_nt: TGTGCCAGCAGCCTGGCAGGGGGGACCTTGAACACTGAAGCTTTCTTT
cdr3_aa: CASSLAGGTLNTEAFF

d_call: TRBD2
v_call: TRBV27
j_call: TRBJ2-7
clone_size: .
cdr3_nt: TGTGCCAGCAGCCCGGGGGGAACGGCCTACGAGCAGTACTTC
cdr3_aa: CASSPGGTAYEQYF

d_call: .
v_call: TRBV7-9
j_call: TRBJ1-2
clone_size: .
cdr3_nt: TGTGCCAGCAGCTACGCGACAGGCATCTATGGCTACACCTTC
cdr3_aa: CASSYATGIYGYTF

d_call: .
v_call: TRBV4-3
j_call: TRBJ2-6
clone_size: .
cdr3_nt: TGCGCCAGCAGCCACCCCCTTACAGGGACCGGGGCCAACGTCCTGACTTTC
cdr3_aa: CASSHPLTGTGANVLTF

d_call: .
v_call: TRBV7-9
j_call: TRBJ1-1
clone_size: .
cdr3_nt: TGTGCCAGCAGCTTATCGGGGGCTGAAGCTTTCTTT
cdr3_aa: CASSLSGAEAFF

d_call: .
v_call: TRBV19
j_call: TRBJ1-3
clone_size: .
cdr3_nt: TGTGCCAGTACCTACTCGTCATACTCTGGAAACACCATATATTTT
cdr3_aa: CASTYSSYSGNTIYF

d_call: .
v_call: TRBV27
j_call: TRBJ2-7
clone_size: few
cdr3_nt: TGTGCCAGCAGGGGGGGTGGTCAGAGAACCTACGAGCAGTACTTC
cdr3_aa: CASRGGGQRTYEQYF

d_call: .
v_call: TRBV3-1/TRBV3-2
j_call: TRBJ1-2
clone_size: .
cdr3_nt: TGTGCCAGCAGCCAAGAATGGGGGCTCGGCGACTATGGCTACACCTTC
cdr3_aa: CASSQEWGLGDYGYTF

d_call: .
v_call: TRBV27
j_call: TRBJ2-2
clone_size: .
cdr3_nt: TGTGCCAGCAGCCGGGGGACAGCGAACACCGGGGAGCTGTTTTTT
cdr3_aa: CASSRGTANTGELFF

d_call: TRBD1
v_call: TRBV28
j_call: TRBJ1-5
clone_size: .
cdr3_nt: TGTGCCAGCAGTCCGGGACAGGGTGGATATCAGCCCCAGCATTTT
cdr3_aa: CASSPGQGGYQPQHF

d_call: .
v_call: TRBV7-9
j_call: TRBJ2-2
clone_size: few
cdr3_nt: TGTGCCAGCAGCTTAGTGAGAAACACCGGGGAGCTGTTTTTT
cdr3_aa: CASSLVRNTGELFF

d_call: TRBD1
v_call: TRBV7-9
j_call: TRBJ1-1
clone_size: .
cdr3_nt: TGTGCCAGCAGCCTAGAACCGGGACAGGGGAGAACTGAAGCTTTCTTT
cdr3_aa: CASSLEPGQGRTEAFF

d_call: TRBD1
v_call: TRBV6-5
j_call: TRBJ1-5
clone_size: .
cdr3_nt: TGTGCCGGTAGGACAGGGAGTCAGCCCCAGCATTTT
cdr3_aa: CAGRTGSQPQHF